This T cell receptor beta chain was sequenced in a study of CD8 T cells in ankylosing spondylitis. This clonotype was recorded many times. Its antigen is undetermined. Study outcomes and limitations: There was a TCR beta motif, made of several highly homologous variants, that appeared characteristic of ankylosing spondylitis blood.

5'-RACE, quantitative and with molecular barcodes, yielded the TCR beta libraries. TCRdb re-analysed the 5' RACE reads in MiXCR, keeping a single row per CDR3 protein. The repertoire has over 400,000 distinct CDR3 sequences, about 25% of them found once; the top ten carry about 0.9%. CDR3 length equals 16 residues. The germline V gene has CDR1 SGHRS and CDR2 YFSETQ. Trimming left V 0 bases short and J 0 bases short, with 10 bases between. The rearrangement joins TRBV5-1 to TRBJ2-1; D possibly corresponds to TRBD2 (5 bases). Material for sequencing was blood, either unsorted or a sorted T cell fraction (not recorded which). The TCR originated in a male donor with ankylosing spondylitis. The CDR3 region has the DNA TGCGCCAGCAGCTTGGGGCTAGCTAACTCCTACAATGAGCAGTTCTTC. Its protein is CASSLGLANSYNEQFF.